Shown below are 29 T cell receptor beta chains from a single sample sequenced in a study of blood T cells in healthy people across ages. A second PCR, run for roughly 7 to 11 cycles, used a sample-barcoded 5' primer plus a J-beta primer mix. In TCRdb, the 5' RACE reads were re-called with MiXCR into one record per CDR3 protein. The data contain about 560,000 distinct CDR3 sequences, 27% of them seen just once; the ten biggest clones take up 3% to 4%. This same sample was also part of a study on T cells of mothers and their children.

Sequences were obtained from blood. Every receptor here comes from a boy aged 2 to 9 in good health.

The V gene is TRBV5-4, the J gene TRBJ2-7; D gene unclear. Germline CDR1 is SGHNT and CDR2 is YYREEE (reference sequence). The ends were cut back, 3 bases at V and 4 bases at J, with 11 bases in the middle. CDR3 length equals 13 residues. CDR3 bases: TGTGCCAGCAGCTCATTCGGAGTGTACGAGCAGTACTTC. Translated: CASSSFGVYEQYF.

V usage is TRBV20-1 and J usage is TRBJ1-2; D is unresolved. The germline V gene encodes CDR1 DFQATT and CDR2 SNEGSKA (reference sequence). The CDR3 totals 12 residues. The V end was cut by 1 base, the J end by 2 bases, with 5 bases between. The CDR3 nucleotides read TGCAGTGCTAGAGGAGACAACTATGGCTACACCTTC. Translated, it gives CSARGDNYGYTF.

This clonotype was detected a few times. The chain employs TRBV25-1 and TRBJ1-4; 7 bases are a match to TRBD1. This CDR3 spans 17 amino acids. V shed 3 bases, J shed 1 base, and the junction held 8 bases outside the gene matches. The germline V gene encodes CDR1 MGHDK and CDR2 SYGVNS. CDR3 DNA sequence: TGTGCCAGCAGTGACCCCGCCAGGGGGTTAACTAATGAAAAACTGTTTTTT. Residues: CASSDPARGLTNEKLFF.

There are a few counts of this clonotype. V gene TRBV20-1 combines with J gene TRBJ1-2; perhaps TRBD1 as D (5 bases). There are 10 residues in the CDR3. Germline V lookup: CDR1 DFQATT, CDR2 SNEGSKA (reference sequence). The V gene lost 6 bases and the J gene lost 6 bases, with 8 bases spanning the gap. The CDR3 reads CSAGGDGYTF. In nucleotides, the CDR3 is TGCAGTGCGGGGGGGGATGGCTACACCTTC.

The CDR3 here is CSAQDRMVGYGYTF. The CDR3 DNA reads TGCAGTGCTCAAGACAGGATGGTGGGCTATGGCTACACCTTC. The chain combines TRBV20-1 with TRBJ1-2; tentatively, D is TRBD1 (6 bases). Germline lookup yields CDR1 DFQATT and CDR2 SNEGSKA (reference sequence). Between the trimmed V and J ends, which lost 5 bases and 4 bases, there was a span of 17 bases. The CDR3 is 14 residues long.

The chain has TRBV13 and TRBJ2-7; the match to TRBD1 covers 9 bases. CDR1 PRHDT and CDR2 FYEKMQ come from the germline V gene (reference sequence). The CDR3 consists of 15 residues. Trimming removed 5 bases from V and 3 bases from J; junction bases left unmatched: 8. CDR3 amino acids: CASSTRGTGLYEQYF. CDR3 sequence (DNA): TGTGCCAGCAGCACCCGCGGGACAGGGCTCTACGAGCAGTACTTC.

The chain couples TRBV7-6 to TRBJ1-5; TRBD1 might be the D (6 bases). Germline CDR1 SGHVS, CDR2 FNYEAQ. The CDR3 is 18 residues long. The V end was cut by 5 bases, the J end by 3 bases, with 23 bases between. The CDR3 spells CASSPLGVQGDLNQPQHF. The CDR3 coding sequence is TGTGCCAGCAGCCCACTGGGGGTACAGGGCGATCTCAATCAGCCCCAGCATTTT.

This clonotype was counted only a few times. The chain combines TRBV9 with TRBJ1-2; D unresolved. The germline gives CDR1 SGDLS, CDR2 YYNGEE. The CDR3 consists of 14 residues. V was pared by 0 bases and J by 5 bases, with 11 bases between. The CDR3 is CASSVDPSPYGYTF. CDR3 DNA: TGTGCCAGCAGCGTAGATCCGTCGCCTTATGGCTACACCTTC.

This clonotype has just a few counts. V usage is TRBV10-3 and J usage is TRBJ1-2, with 7 bases aligning to TRBD1. This CDR3 is 14 amino acids long. The germline gives CDR1 ENHRY, CDR2 SYGVKD. V lost 6 bases and J lost 1; bases outside the gene matches: 5. The CDR3 loop reads CAIRGGRGNYGYTF. CDR3 DNA: TGTGCCATCAGAGGGGGCAGGGGTAACTATGGCTACACCTTC.

J is TRBJ1-5 and V is TRBV28; 9 nucleotides line up with TRBD1. After removal of 6 bases from V and 7 bases from J, the junction contained 7 bases not matched to a gene. This CDR3 contains 14 residues. CDR1 is MDHEN and CDR2 is SYDVKM in the germline V gene. The CDR3 DNA reads TGTGCCAGCAGCGGGCGGACAGGGGCCCAGCCCCAGCATTTT. Its translation: CASSGRTGAQPQHF.

The rearrangement joins TRBV10-3 to TRBJ2-3; 7 nucleotides align to TRBD2. The ends lost 8 bases at V and 2 bases at J; junction bases unmatched: 7. The CDR3 totals 14 residues. The V gene's germline CDR1 is ENHRY and CDR2 SYGVKD. The CDR3 nucleotides are TGTGCCATCTTCCCGGGAGGAGACACAGATACGCAGTATTTT. Encoded protein: CAIFPGGDTDTQYF.

This clonotype was seen only a few times. The chain is built from TRBV4-1 and TRBJ2-1; D might be TRBD2 (5 bases). CDR1 and CDR2 from the germline V gene are MGHRA and YSYEKL. Trimming removed 4 bases from V and 6 bases from J, with 22 bases in between. The CDR3 is 17 residues long. Here the CDR3 reads CASSLLGFLGGRNEQFF. CDR3 nucleotide sequence: TGCGCCAGCAGCCTCCTTGGCTTTTTGGGCGGGCGCAATGAGCAGTTCTTC.

This clonotype was detected only a few times. The chain couples TRBV13 to TRBJ2-3; 7 bases are shared with TRBD1. Germline CDR1 PRHDT, CDR2 FYEKMQ (reference sequence). The length of the CDR3 is 15 residues. The V and J ends lost 8 bases and 2 bases, in that order; junction bases with no gene match: 10. In nucleotides, the CDR3 is TGTGCCAGCGGCTCCCGACAGGGAATCACAGATACGCAGTATTTT. It translates to CASGSRQGITDTQYF.

This clonotype was detected only once. The chain employs TRBV20-1 and TRBJ2-5; 10 bases are shared with TRBD2. V shed 3 bases and J 9 bases; nucleotides not matched to a gene: 13. The CDR3 consists of 15 residues. The germline V gene encodes CDR1 DFQATT and CDR2 SNEGSKA (reference sequence). The CDR3 sequence: CSARTTSGIDGAQYF. The DNA for the CDR3 is TGCAGTGCTAGGACCACTAGCGGGATTGACGGGGCCCAGTACTTC.

The genes are TRBV21-1 and TRBJ2-1; the D call in the table, TRBD1, was not verified against the DNA. TRBV21-1 is given as a pseudogene. This CDR3 is built from 21 residues. CDR3: CASSKTAERGSSPGEYNEQFF. The CDR3 nucleotides are TGTGCCAGCAGCAAAACCGCCGAACGGGGTTCGTCCCCGGGAGAATACAATGAGCAGTTCTTC.

The V and J genes are TRBV30 and TRBJ2-5, with a possible D match to TRBD1 (6 bases). The CDR3 loop spans 15 amino acids. Germline lookup yields CDR1 GTSNPN and CDR2 SVGIG (reference sequence). Trimming stripped 2 bases from V and 2 bases from J, with 15 bases between. The chain's CDR3 is CAWSRPGTYQETQYF. The CDR3 bases are TGTGCCTGGAGTCGACCCGGGACATATCAAGAGACCCAGTACTTC.

The chain uses TRBV2 and TRBJ1-5, with D perhaps TRBD1 (6 bases). The germline gives CDR1 SNHLY, CDR2 FYNNEI. V gave up 3 bases and J gave up 4 bases, with 13 bases separating them. The CDR3 loop spans 15 amino acids. The CDR3 nucleotides are TGTGCCAGCAGTGACGAAGGGGGAGGGAATCAGCCCCAGCATTTT. Translated, it gives CASSDEGGGNQPQHF. The whole variable domain, remainder taken from reference TRBV2 and TRBJ1-5, is EPEVTQTPSHQVTQMGQEVILRCVPISNHLYFYWYRQILGQKVEFLVSFYNNEISEKSEIFDDQFSVERPDGSNFTLKIRSTKLEDSAMYFCASSDEGGGNQPQHFGDGTRLSIL.

The V call is TRBV20-1, the J call TRBJ1-1; 7 bases agree with TRBD1. This CDR3 region has 13 residues. Germline lookup yields CDR1 DFQATT and CDR2 SNEGSKA (reference sequence). With V trimmed by 0 bases and J by 4 bases, 2 bases remained unmatched. For the CDR3, the DNA is TGCAGTGCTAGAGATGCAGGGGGCACTGAAGCTTTCTTT. It specifies CSARDAGGTEAFF.

This clonotype has more than one count but fewer than ten. V gene TRBV29-1 combines with J gene TRBJ2-7, with D unclear. The V gene lost 3 bases and the J gene lost 5 bases, with 8 bases spanning the gap. The CDR3 runs to 11 residues. Germline V gene data show CDR1 as SQVTM and CDR2 as ANQGSEA. The CDR3 nucleotides are TGCAGCGTTGATGTTGGTCACGAGCAGTACTTC. Translated: CSVDVGHEQYF.

This rearrangement joins TRBV15 to TRBJ2-1, with D possibly matching TRBD1 (6 bases). CDR1 LNHNV and CDR2 YYDKDF come from the germline V gene (reference sequence). V lost 8 bases and J 4 bases, leaving 9 bases between the germline ends. The CDR3 has 12 residues. CDR3 DNA: TGTGCCACCGCCCAGGGGTACAATGAGCAGTTCTTC. Encoded protein: CATAQGYNEQFF.

This clonotype showed up just a few times. This chain uses TRBV6-2 or TRBV6-3 with TRBJ1-5; 8 nucleotides match TRBD1. This CDR3 has 15 amino acids. Germline trimming cut 2 bases from V and 0 bases from J; bases unmatched to any gene: 0. Germline CDR1 reads MNHEY; CDR2 reads SVGEGT. In DNA form, the CDR3 reads TGTGCCAGCAGTTACGGGACAGGTAGCAATCAGCCCCAGCATTTT. The encoded protein is CASSYGTGSNQPQHF.

In this sample, this clonotype turned up a few times. The J gene is TRBJ2-5, the V gene TRBV20-1; TRBD1 matches at 10 bases. The germline CDR1 and CDR2 sequences are DFQATT and SNEGSKA (reference sequence). The CDR3 extends over 15 amino acids. Trimming took 3 bases from V and 7 from J; bases not matched to a gene: 11. CDR3 bases: TGCAGTGCTAGTCCGACAGGGGGCGCGGGGGGGACCCAGTACTTC. It codes for CSASPTGGAGGTQYF.

This clonotype has only a few counts. This rearrangement joins TRBV7-9 to TRBJ1-1, with a possible D match to TRBD1 (6 bases). This CDR3 region has 13 residues. CDR1 SEHNR and CDR2 FQNEAQ come from the germline V gene (reference sequence). Trimming removed 1 base at V and 8 bases at J, with 11 bases between. This CDR3 reads CASSLVKQGEAFF. In nucleotides, the CDR3 is TGTGCCAGCAGCTTAGTGAAGCAGGGGGAAGCTTTCTTT.

J is TRBJ1-5 and V is TRBV20-1; 7 nucleotides match TRBD1. Germline CDR1 is DFQATT and CDR2 is SNEGSKA (reference sequence). The CDR3 is made up of 16 amino acids. V was pared by 3 bases and J by 9 bases, with 17 bases of the junction left unmatched. The CDR3 region has the DNA TGCAGTGCTAGGGGGGCCGACGGACAGGCCACAGGGCCCCAGCATTTT. This translates into CSARGADGQATGPQHF.

This clonotype was recorded once. V usage is TRBV6-6 and J usage is TRBJ2-1; D not certain. CDR1 is MNHNY, CDR2 SVGAGI, per germline (reference sequence). This CDR3 has 15 residues. The V and J ends lost 3 bases and 2 bases respectively, with 11 bases between them. Here the CDR3 reads CASSYYGRAYNEQFF. The CDR3 bases are TGTGCCAGCAGTTATTACGGACGGGCCTACAATGAGCAGTTCTTC.

This clonotype was seen only a few times. The chain uses TRBV27 and TRBJ2-2, with 7 bases identical to TRBD1. The junction had 7 bases not matched to a gene; V was cut back by 4 bases and J by 5 bases. The CDR3 has 15 residues. Germline V gene lookup returns CDR1 MNHEY and CDR2 SMNVEV (reference sequence). In DNA form, the CDR3 reads TGTGCCAGCAGTTGGACAGGAGTGGTTACCGGGGAGCTGTTTTTT. Translated: CASSWTGVVTGELFF.

In DNA form, the CDR3 reads TGTGCCAGCAGCCCCCAGGGGGCGGCCTACGAGCAGTACTTC. Translating gives CASSPQGAAYEQYF. V and J are TRBV5-5 and TRBJ2-1; 8 bases agree with TRBD1. With the DNA end fitting TRBJ2-7 better, the J assignment may be wrong. CDR3 length equals 14 residues. Per germline, CDR1 SGHKS and CDR2 YYEKEE (reference sequence).

The rearrangement joins TRBV15 to TRBJ2-5, with TRBD2 identical over 11 bases. The CDR3 is 17 amino acids. Germline assignment: CDR1 LNHNV and CDR2 YYDKDF (reference sequence). With V trimmed by 0 bases and J by 2 bases, 5 bases remained unmatched. The DNA for the CDR3 is TGTGCCACCAGCAGAGATCTGACTAGCGGGGTGCAAGAGACCCAGTACTTC. Protein product: CATSRDLTSGVQETQYF.

The rearrangement joins TRBV6-6 to TRBJ1-4; D might be TRBD1 (6 bases). The CDR3 loop spans 16 amino acids. Germline V CDR1 and CDR2: MNHNY, SVGAGI (reference sequence). V was trimmed by 7 bases and J by 3 bases, leaving 18 bases between them. CDR3 protein: CASKQPGQTSNEKLFF. The CDR3 DNA sequence: TGTGCCAGCAAACAACCTGGACAGACCTCTAATGAAAAACTGTTTTTT.